This TCR beta chain is drawn from a study of long-term antiretroviral therapy in people with HIV. On the study more broadly: The oldest samples precede the 2015 immediate-ART recommendation by about a decade. Study results and caveats: Transplant donor controls retained higher diversity, though diversity increased after ART. Pre-ART clonal expansion yielded clones that dominated the repertoire at all time points. The study found narrower CDR3 length ranges in HIV repertoires than in controls.

This CDR3 region has 15 residues. Deletions cut 5 bases from V and 2 bases from J, with 13 bases between. Germline V gives CDR1 SNHLY, CDR2 FYNNEI. Note on this clone: As yet, its antigen is unknown.

immunoSEQ v3.0 was run at survey level. Produced via immunoSEQ multiplex PCR; TCRdb's table is partial and in-frame only. The sample has roughly 25,000 clones; about 80% are singletons. The chain joins TRBV2 to TRBJ1-5; a possible D gene is TRBD1 (5 bases). This TCR was recovered from a man younger than 40 with HIV. Sequenced here: unsorted PBMCs, sampled 0.7 years before starting antiretroviral therapy. The CDR3 DNA reads as TGTGCCAGCAGTCCCCAGGGAGCCCGCAATCAGCCCCAGCATTTT. It codes for CASSPQGARNQPQHF.